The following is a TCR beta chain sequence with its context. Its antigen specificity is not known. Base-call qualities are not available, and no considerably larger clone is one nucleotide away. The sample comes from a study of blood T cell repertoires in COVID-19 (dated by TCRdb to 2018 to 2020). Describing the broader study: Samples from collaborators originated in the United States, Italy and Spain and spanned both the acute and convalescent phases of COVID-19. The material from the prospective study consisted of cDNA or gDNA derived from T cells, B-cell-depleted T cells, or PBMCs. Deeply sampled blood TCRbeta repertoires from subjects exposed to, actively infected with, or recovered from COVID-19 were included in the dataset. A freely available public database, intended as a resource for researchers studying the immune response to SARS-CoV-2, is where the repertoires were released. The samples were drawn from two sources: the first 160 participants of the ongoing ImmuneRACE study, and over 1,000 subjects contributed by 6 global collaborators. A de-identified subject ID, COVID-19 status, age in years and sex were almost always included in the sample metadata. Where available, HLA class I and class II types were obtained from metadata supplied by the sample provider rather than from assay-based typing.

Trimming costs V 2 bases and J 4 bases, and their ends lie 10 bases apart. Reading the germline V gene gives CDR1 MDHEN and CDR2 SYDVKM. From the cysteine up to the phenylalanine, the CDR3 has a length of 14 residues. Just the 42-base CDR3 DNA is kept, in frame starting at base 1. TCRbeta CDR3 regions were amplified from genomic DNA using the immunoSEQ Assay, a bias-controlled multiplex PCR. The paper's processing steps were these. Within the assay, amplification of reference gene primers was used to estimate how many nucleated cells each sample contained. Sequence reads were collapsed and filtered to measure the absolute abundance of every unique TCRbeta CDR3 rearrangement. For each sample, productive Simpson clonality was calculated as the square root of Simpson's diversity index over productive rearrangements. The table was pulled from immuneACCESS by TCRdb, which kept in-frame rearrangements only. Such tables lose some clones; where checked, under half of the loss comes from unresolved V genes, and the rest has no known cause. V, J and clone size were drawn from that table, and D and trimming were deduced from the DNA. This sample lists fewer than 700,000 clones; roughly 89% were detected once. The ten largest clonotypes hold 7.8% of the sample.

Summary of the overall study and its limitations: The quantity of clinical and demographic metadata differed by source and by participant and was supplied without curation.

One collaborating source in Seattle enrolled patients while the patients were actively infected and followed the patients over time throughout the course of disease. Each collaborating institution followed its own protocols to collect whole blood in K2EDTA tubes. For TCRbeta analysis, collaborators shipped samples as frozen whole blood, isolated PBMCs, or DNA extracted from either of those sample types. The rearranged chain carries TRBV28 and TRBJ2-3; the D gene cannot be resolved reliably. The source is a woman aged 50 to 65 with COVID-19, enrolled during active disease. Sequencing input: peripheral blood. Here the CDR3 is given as CASSLLVSADTQYF. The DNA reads TGTGCCAGCAGTTTACTGGTGAGTGCAGATACGCAGTATTTT.